This T cell receptor beta chain was recorded in a study of spatial heterogeneity in lung cancer. CDR1 is MDHEN and CDR2 is SYDVKM in the germline V gene. This CDR3 has 15 residues. Trimming left V 6 bases short and J 6 bases short, with 19 bases between. Described time point: sample taken at primary tumor resection. MiXCR was run by TCRdb on the 5' RACE reads, yielding one entry per CDR3 protein. The sample has about 48,000 distinct CDR3 sequences, approximately 5.3% seen once. For this clonotype: Since the CDR3 does not end with the conserved phenylalanine or tryptophan, this likely comes from a read error.

Specimen: PBMCs, collected at surgery. The chain recombines TRBV28 with TRBJ2-3; the D gene is possibly TRBD2 (5 bases). This TCR was sampled from a male donor with early-stage non-small cell lung cancer. This chain's CDR3 is CASRGIRRGSDTQYL. The CDR3 DNA is TGTGCCAGCAGAGGGATACGACGGGGTAGTGATACGCAGTATCTT.